This entry features one T cell receptor (delta chain) sequence. TCRdb re-called the reads with CATT. The sample lists fewer than 8,500 delta-chain clones; 1.6% were seen once. After removal of 2 bases from V and 6 bases from J, the junction contained 21 bases not matched to a gene. The CDR3 length is 20 residues. Per the germline V gene, CDR1 is TSWWSYY and CDR2 is QGS. The data stem from a study of gamma-delta chains in newborns, infants, children. Study in general: Innate gammadelta T cells reportedly expand polyclonally right after birth, driven by microbial exposure, per the title.

This receptor was taken from a child who was a newborn, infant or young child, either healthy, febrile or measles-vaccinated (not recorded which). Sequencing input: blood. V gene TRDV1 combines with J gene TRDJ1; 10 nucleotides agree with TRDD3. TCRdb carries no J gene annotation; the J gene was assigned here by matching the DNA with germline. The CDR3 region is CALGEWSRRGDTLGAYKLIF. CDR3 coding DNA: TGTGCTCTTGGGGAATGGTCACGGCGGGGGGATACGCTTGGGGCCTATAAACTCATCTTT.